This TCR beta chain appears in the sequencing data of a study of cytomegalovirus exposure and HLA in healthy donors (dated by TCRdb to between 2016 and 2019). About the investigation overall: According to an earlier analysis of several hundred of the donors, about 179 million T cells yielded 90 million to 130 million unique TCR beta sequences and around 280 Gb of sequence data. About 280 gigabases of sequencing data and 91 million or so unique TCR sequences made up an early release that covered some 640 HLA-typed donors. The genetic ancestry cluster associated with self-reported Caucasian donors included over 65% of the 398 genotyped donors. The study aimed to test whether signatures of past pathogen exposure could be identified by cataloging public T cell receptors. The T cell repertoires of around 670 subjects were profiled by immunosequencing and related to cytomegalovirus serostatus. Besides the first cohort of hundreds of subjects, a separate validation cohort made up of 120 different subjects was used. The study combined high-throughput TCR immunosequencing, statistical association of individual TCRs with disease status, and machine learning to predict cytomegalovirus infection status. To study patterns of TCR occurrence, a later analysis re-analyzed previously published TCR beta repertoires from 650 to 750 donors and added high-resolution HLA genotyping. The later analysis used no new phenotypic data to find candidate immune exposures, relying instead on TCR beta sequences and their occurrence across donors. An earlier analysis of several hundred of the donors used high-throughput TCR beta sequencing to judge whether each TCR beta V gene segment behaved as functional or pseudogenic. Donor age, sex, ethnicity and CMV serostatus were compiled alongside the repertoire data. A later genetic analysis used genome-wide SNP genotypes for about three fifths of the roughly 700 donors, treating that subset as a discovery cohort. Every discovery cohort repertoire had been produced on one sequencing platform. HLA typing covered class I and class II loci at four-digit resolution. Typing coverage differed by locus: A, B, C, DRB1 and DQB1 were typed in about 629-640 donors, DQA1 in about 500, DPA1 in 600 to 610, and DPB1 in around 490. A few DR-DQ haplotypes were treated as single units for association and clustering because of strong linkage in the cohort. On average, over 200,000 unique TCR beta nucleotide sequences were sequenced per donor among 398 genotyped donors of the cohort, with approximately 18% of those sequences being non-productive. The full study reports these points: A later analysis reported that several top co-occurrence clusters appeared linked to parvovirus B19, influenza, CMV and Epstein-Barr virus. Roughly uniform sequencing depth across donors was assumed in presence/absence analyses, although this assumption may not hold. For the cohort, immune exposure information was limited to CMV serostatus. The authors suggested that the approach could potentially be extended to other disease states and immunological phenotypes. A further reported finding was that TCR beta sequences accurately predicted the HLA-A and HLA-B alleles for most subjects in the first cohort. In a later analysis, HLA-associated TCR beta chains were found to be more clonally expanded and to have lower generation probabilities than equally common non-associated chains. Assigning TCR associations to individual alleles was difficult when HLA alleles, especially DR and DQ, strongly co-occurred. The sequencing pipeline was judged likely to have produced a cluster of highly shared sequence variants as a technical artifact. Linkage disequilibrium might explain the correlated functional status among segregating V segments, but an unknown experimental factor could not be excluded. The classifier was reported to diagnose cytomegalovirus status with high specificity and sensitivity in both the original cohort and the validation cohort. The study listed 150 to 200 TCR beta chains as associated with cytomegalovirus. A later genetic analysis associated a missense DCLRE1C variant with V-gene and J-gene trimming of TCR beta chains, and an independent cohort replicated the association. Most TCR sequences were seen in very few donors, while some public TCRs were found in many individuals. In a later analysis, the rate of TCR association differed among HLA loci, with DRB1 alleles having the most associated TCRs and HLA-C alleles having the fewest. In a later analysis, most CMV-associated TCR beta chains were found to appear HLA-restricted, with HLA associations seemingly driven largely by CMV exposure. A later analysis associated approximately 17,000 TCR beta sequences with specific HLA alleles at a false discovery rate of 0.05. Three of the identified cytomegalovirus-associated TCR beta chains were confirmed in vitro to be specific for cytomegalovirus antigens. Because the 87-base-pair reads could not distinguish some IMGT-functional V segments, including TRBV6-2 and TRBV6-3, those segments were excluded. Compared with the approximately 600-donor mean, donors in an Asian-associated ancestry cluster had fewer N-insertions in productive TCRs, according to a later genetic analysis. Because counts were too low, some 17 rarely observed V segments, including chromosome 9 orphons, were excluded from the earlier analysis of some 590 of the donors. An earlier analysis of approximately 540 of the donors showed that most TCR beta V segments appeared in productive rearrangements either about 87% or about 30% of the time, which broadly matched IMGT annotations. The cohort was sequenced for TCR beta chains only, and without alpha or paired-chain data the features that could be detected were limited. HLA typing was unavailable for some donors at each locus, so association tests used only the typed subset.

The cohort was made up of approximately 670 healthy bone marrow donors. At the time of sampling, all cohort members were nominally healthy, though unrecorded immune exposures were likely present. The donor tested CMV seronegative and was one of the 352 seronegative cohort members. Each donor provided a peripheral blood sample, and peripheral blood mononuclear cells were used for TCR beta sequencing. The Qiagen DNeasy Blood Extraction Kit was used to extract genomic DNA from the blood cell samples. Library preparation employed the immunoSEQ multiplex PCR assay. For the multiplex PCR, a mixture combining 60 forward primers for TCR Vbeta segments and 13 reverse primers for TCR Jbeta segments was used. The CDR3 region of rearranged TCR beta genes was amplified from genomic DNA with a multiplex PCR assay. The Illumina HiSeq System was used to sequence the amplified TCR beta libraries as 87-base-pair reads. On the study's bioinformatics: A later analysis counted 75 million to 100 million unique TCR beta chains across the 550 to 750 repertoires, and roughly 11 million of these chains were shared by at least two donors. A nearest-neighbor algorithm error-corrected the raw reads and collapsed the reads into unique sequences, merging closely related sequences to remove PCR and sequencing errors. V, D and J gene segments were assigned by aligning CDR3 sequences to IMGT reference sequences. For a sequence to be retained, a match of at least six nucleotides was required to both a V gene segment and a J gene segment. A rearrangement was called productive if the CDR3 had no stop codons and remained in frame with V and J, and every other rearrangement was called non-productive. Following IMGT convention, CDR3 was defined as the stretch from the second conserved V-encoded cysteine up to the conserved J-encoded phenylalanine. Sequences without an unambiguous match to a single V gene segment were excluded from the earlier analysis of over 500 of the donors. An earlier analysis of approximately 590 of the donors classified V segments as functional when productive rearrangements were above 56.7% and as segregating when the standard deviation between donors was above 5%. To diagnose cytomegalovirus status from the catalog of TCR beta chain sequences, a statistical classification framework was built. In a later analysis, TCR nucleotide sequences were compared against IMGT/GENE-DB human TR gene sequences so that V and J genes could be assigned. In a later analysis, CDR3 sequences and most-parsimonious VDJ recombination scenarios were assigned using the TCRdist pipeline. In a later analysis, each TCR beta chain was defined by its CDR3 amino acid sequence together with its V-gene family, and reads lacking a unique V-gene family were excluded. A later analysis removed nearly 600 highly shared, low-generation-probability nucleotide sequences to deal with suspected cross-contamination and a sequencing artifact. In a later analysis, a clonal expansion index was calculated for each public chain from normalized within-repertoire ranks of inferred template counts. A later analysis computed generation probabilities with a VDJ recombination model fitted to out-of-frame rearrangements, and checked the results against IGoR. A later analysis scored TCR-TCR, TCR-HLA and TCR-CMV co-occurrence with hypergeometric tests, applying a repertoire-size bias correction to TCR pairs. A later analysis estimated false discovery rates by permuting HLA or CMV assignments 20 times. In a later analysis, co-occurring TCRs were grouped using DBSCAN, and TCRdist sequence similarity was added for clustering within HLA-allele-positive subsets. Repertoires with fewer than 30,000 or more than 120,000 public chains, plus five repertoires with anomalous nucleotide sharing, were excluded from co-occurrence clustering. Imported from immuneACCESS, the table was reduced by TCRdb to in-frame sequences with V and J called. These copies leave out some clones; in studies compared against another copy, an unresolved V gene accounts for under half, and the cause of the remainder is not known. That table supplies the V and J calls and clone size; D and trimming were determined from the DNA. This sample gives fewer than 250,000 clones in total; roughly four fifths of them show up just once. In total, the top ten clones hold around 1.5% of the sample.

Details on this clone: It lacks a known antigen. At one end, the junction sequence differs from germline, possibly due to a read error.

Reading from cysteine to phenylalanine, the CDR3 counts 12 amino acids. Only the CDR3 DNA is retained, 36 bases long and in frame from the first base. The germline V gene supplies CDR1 MDHEN and CDR2 SYDVKM. This clonotype originated in a girl aged 5-17 years in good health and CMV-seronegative. The sequencing sample was made of PBMCs. Recombination joined TRBV28 with TRBJ2-7; a weak D assignment points to TRBD1 (6 bases agree). The DNA sequence reads TGTGCCAGCAGAACACAAGAGACAGGCTTAATCTTC. It codes for CASRTQETGLIF.